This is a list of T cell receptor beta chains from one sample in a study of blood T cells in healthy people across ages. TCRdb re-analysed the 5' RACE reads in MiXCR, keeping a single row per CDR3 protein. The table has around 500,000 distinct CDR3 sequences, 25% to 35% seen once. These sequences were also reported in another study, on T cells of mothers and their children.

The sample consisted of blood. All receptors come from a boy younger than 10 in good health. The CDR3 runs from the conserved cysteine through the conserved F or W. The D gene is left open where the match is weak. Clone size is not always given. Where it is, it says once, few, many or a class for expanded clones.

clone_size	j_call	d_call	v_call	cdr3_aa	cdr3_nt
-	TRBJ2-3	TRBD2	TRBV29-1	CSVLGGSGVGIPTDTQYF	TGCAGCGTACTGGGCGGTAGCGGGGTAGGAATACCCACAGATACGCAGTATTTT
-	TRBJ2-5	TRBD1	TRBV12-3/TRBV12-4	CASSLRDRGLETQYF	TGTGCCAGCAGTCTACGGGACAGGGGTTTAGAGACCCAGTACTTC
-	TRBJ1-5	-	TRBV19	CASRESNQPQHF	TGTGCCAGCCGGGAGAGCAATCAGCCCCAGCATTTT
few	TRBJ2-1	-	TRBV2	CASRLSHYNEQFF	TGTGCCAGTAGACTTTCCCACTACAATGAGCAGTTCTTC
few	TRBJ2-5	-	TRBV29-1	CSVDGETQYF	TGCAGCGTTGATGGGGAGACCCAGTACTTC
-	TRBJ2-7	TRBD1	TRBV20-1	CSALGTGSYEQYF	TGCAGTGCCCTCGGGACAGGGTCATACGAGCAGTACTTC
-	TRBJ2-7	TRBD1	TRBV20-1	CSATGGWYEQYF	TGCAGTGCTACAGGGGGCTGGTACGAGCAGTACTTC
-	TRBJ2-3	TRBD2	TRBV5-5	CASSLGFAGDTTDTQYF	TGTGCCAGCAGCTTGGGATTCGCGGGGGATACCACAGATACGCAGTATTTT
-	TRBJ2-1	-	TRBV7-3	CASSLLKLDYQDNEQFF	TGTGCCAGCAGCTTATTAAAATTGGACTATCAAGACAATGAGCAGTTCTTC
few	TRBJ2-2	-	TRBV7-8	CASSPQRAGSGELFF	TGTGCCAGCAGCCCACAACGCGCCGGGAGCGGGGAGCTGTTTTTT
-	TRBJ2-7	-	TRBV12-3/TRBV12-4	CASRLSGPYEQYF	TGTGCCAGCAGGCTTAGCGGTCCCTACGAGCAGTACTTC
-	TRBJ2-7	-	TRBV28	CASSPRVVQYF	TGTGCCAGCAGTCCGCGTGTTGTGCAGTACTTC
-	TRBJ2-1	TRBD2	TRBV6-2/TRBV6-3	CATRRSLAGLLGQFF	TGTGCCACCAGAAGGTCGCTAGCGGGACTCCTTGGGCAGTTCTTC
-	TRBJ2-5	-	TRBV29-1	CSIARGREETQYF	TGCAGCATTGCAAGGGGCAGGGAAGAGACCCAGTACTTC
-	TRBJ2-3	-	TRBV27	CASSLVAGALITDTQYF	TGTGCCAGCAGCCTTGTCGCCGGGGCCTTGATCACAGATACGCAGTATTTT
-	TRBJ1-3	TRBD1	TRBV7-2	CASSWGQGGSRNTIYF	TGTGCCAGCAGCTGGGGACAGGGGGGCTCTAGAAACACCATATATTTT
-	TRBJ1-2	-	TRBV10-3	CAISPSLEGGYTF	TGTGCCATCAGTCCCTCTCTGGAGGGGGGCTACACCTTC
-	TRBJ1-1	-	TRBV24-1	CATSDWPRNRVTEAFF	TGTGCCACCAGTGATTGGCCTAGGAACAGGGTCACTGAAGCTTTCTTT
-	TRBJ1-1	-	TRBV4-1	CASSPPWKGEATEAFF	TGCGCCAGCAGCCCACCCTGGAAGGGGGAGGCCACTGAAGCTTTCTTT
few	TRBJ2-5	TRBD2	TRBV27	CASSLIAGGKETQYF	TGTGCCAGCAGTTTGATAGCGGGAGGGAAAGAGACCCAGTACTTC
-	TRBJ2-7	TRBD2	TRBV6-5	CASGRRLAGDEQYF	TGTGCCAGCGGAAGGCGACTAGCGGGAGACGAGCAGTACTTC
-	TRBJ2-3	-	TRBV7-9	CASSLERARTLGDTQYF	TGTGCCAGCAGCTTAGAGAGGGCACGTACATTAGGGGATACGCAGTATTTT
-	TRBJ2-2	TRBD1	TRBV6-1	CASRPGQGVTGELFF	TGTGCCAGCAGACCGGGACAGGGAGTTACCGGGGAGCTGTTTTTT
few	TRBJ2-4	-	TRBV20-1	CSARGLKNIQYF	TGCAGTGCTAGGGGGCTGAAAAACATTCAGTACTTC
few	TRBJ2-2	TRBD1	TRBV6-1	CASRPDRGQVFYTGELFF	TGTGCCAGCAGACCGGACAGGGGGCAGGTCTTCTACACCGGGGAGCTGTTTTTT
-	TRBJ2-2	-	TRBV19	CATQQDGNTGELFF	TGTGCCACCCAGCAGGACGGGAACACCGGGGAGCTGTTTTTT
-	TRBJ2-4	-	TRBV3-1	CASSQAQSLQYF	TGTGCCAGCAGCCAAGCACAAAGTCTTCAGTACTTC
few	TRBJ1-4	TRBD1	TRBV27	CASSLHPSTGEDEKLFF	TGTGCCAGCAGTTTACACCCCTCCACAGGGGAAGATGAAAAACTGTTTTTT
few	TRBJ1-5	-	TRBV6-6	CASGWGQPQHF	TGTGCCAGCGGTTGGGGTCAGCCCCAGCATTTT
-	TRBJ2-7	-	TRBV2	CASSEFGGASDEQYF	TGTGCCAGCAGTGAGTTTGGGGGGGCTTCGGACGAGCAGTACTTC
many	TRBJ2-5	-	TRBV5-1	CASSPGEDQETQYF	TGCGCCAGCAGCCCGGGGGAGGACCAAGAGACCCAGTACTTC
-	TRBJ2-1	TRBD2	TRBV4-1	CASSQVPGSGLYNEQFF	TGCGCCAGCAGCCAAGTTCCGGGTAGCGGGTTATACAATGAGCAGTTCTTC
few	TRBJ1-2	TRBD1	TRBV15	CATSRDLGTGGNYGYTF	TGTGCCACCAGCAGAGATCTCGGGACAGGGGGCAACTATGGCTACACCTTC